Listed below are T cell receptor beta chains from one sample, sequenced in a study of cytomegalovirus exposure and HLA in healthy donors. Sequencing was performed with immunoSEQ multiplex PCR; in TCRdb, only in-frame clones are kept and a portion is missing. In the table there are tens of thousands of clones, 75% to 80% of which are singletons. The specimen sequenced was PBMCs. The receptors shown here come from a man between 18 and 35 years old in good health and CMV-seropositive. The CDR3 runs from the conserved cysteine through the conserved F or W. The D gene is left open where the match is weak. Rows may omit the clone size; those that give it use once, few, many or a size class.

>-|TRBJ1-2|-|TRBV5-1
TGCGCCAGCAGCTTGGGTCCCTCCTATGGCTACACCTTC
CASSLGPSYGYTF
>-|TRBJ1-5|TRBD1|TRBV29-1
TGCAGCGTGGGACAGATCGATCAGCCCCAGCATTTT
CSVGQIDQPQHF
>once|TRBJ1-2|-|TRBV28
TGTGCCAGCAGCGCACAGGGTCCCACAAACTATGGCTACACCTTC
CASSAQGPTNYGYTF
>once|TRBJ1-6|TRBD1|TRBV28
TGTGCCAGCGGCCCCGGGGGACAGAGCAATTCACCCCTCCACTTT
CASGPGGQSNSPLHF
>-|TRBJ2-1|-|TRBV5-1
TGCGCCAGCAGCTTGGGGGCTAGCGAAAATGAGCAGTTCTTC
CASSLGASENEQFF
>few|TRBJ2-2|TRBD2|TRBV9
TGTGCCAGCAGCCCCCCAGCGGGGCCGCGATCTGGGGAGCTGTTTTTT
CASSPPAGPRSGELFF
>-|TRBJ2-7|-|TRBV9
TGTGCCAGCAGCGTAGCGGGCGGGGGCCTCTACGAGCAGTACTTC
CASSVAGGGLYEQYF
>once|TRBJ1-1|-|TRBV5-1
TGCGCCAGCAGCTTTGACGCGGGGCAGACTGAAGCTTTCTTT
CASSFDAGQTEAFF
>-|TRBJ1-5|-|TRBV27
TGTGCCAGCAGTCTACAGGGTAATCAGCCCCAGCATTTT
CASSLQGNQPQHF
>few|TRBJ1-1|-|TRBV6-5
TGTGCCAGCAGTTATGGCGGCGGAAACACTGAAGCTTTCTTT
CASSYGGGNTEAFF
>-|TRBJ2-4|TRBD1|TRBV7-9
TGTGCCAGCAGACCCACCGGGACAGGGGAAAACATTCAGTACTTC
CASRPTGTGENIQYF
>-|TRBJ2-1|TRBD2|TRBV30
TGTGCCTGGAGTCGGCCTCTAGCGGGATCATACAATGAGCAGTTCTTC
CAWSRPLAGSYNEQFF